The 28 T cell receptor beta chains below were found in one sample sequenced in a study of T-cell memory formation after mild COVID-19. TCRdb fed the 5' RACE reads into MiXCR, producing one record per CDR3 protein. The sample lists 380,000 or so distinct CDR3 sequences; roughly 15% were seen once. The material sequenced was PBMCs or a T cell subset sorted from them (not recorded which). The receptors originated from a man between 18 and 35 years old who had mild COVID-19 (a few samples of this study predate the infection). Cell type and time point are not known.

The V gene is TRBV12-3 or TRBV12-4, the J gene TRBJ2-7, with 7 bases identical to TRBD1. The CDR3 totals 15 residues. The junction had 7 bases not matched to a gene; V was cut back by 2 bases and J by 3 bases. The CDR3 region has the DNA TGTGCCAGCAGTTTAACCGGGACAGCACTCTACGAGCAGTACTTC. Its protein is CASSLTGTALYEQYF.

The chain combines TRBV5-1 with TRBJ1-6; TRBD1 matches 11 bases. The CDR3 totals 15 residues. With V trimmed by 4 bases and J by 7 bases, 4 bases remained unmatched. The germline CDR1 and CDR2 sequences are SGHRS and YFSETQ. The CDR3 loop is CASSLDRGLNSPLHF. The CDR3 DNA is TGCGCCAGCAGCCTGGACAGGGGGCTGAATTCACCCCTCCACTTT.

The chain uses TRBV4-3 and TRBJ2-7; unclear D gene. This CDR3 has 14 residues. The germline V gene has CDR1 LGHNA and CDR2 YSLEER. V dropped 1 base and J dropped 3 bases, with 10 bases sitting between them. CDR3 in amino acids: CASSQGGGRYEQYF. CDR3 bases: TGCGCCAGCAGCCAAGGAGGTGGTCGCTACGAGCAGTACTTC.

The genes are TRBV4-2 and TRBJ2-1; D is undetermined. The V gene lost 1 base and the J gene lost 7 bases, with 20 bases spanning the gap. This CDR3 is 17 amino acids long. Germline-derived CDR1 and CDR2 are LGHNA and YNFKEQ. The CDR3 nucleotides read TGTGCCAGCAGCCAAGCCAGTTCATGGGGTGTGTGGAATGAGCAGTTCTTC. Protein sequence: CASSQASSWGVWNEQFF.

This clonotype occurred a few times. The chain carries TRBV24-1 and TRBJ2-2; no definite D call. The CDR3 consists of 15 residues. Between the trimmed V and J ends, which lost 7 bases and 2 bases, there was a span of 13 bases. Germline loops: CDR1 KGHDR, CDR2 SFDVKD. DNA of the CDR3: TGTGCCACCAGCCGAGGAGAGGATAACACCGGGGAGCTGTTTTTT. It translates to CATSRGEDNTGELFF.

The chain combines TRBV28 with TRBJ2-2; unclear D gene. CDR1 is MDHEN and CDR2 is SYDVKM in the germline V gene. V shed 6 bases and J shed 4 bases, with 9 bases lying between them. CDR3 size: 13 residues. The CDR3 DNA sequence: TGTGCCAGCAGGGAACATTCCACCGGGGAGCTGTTTTTT. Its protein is CASREHSTGELFF.

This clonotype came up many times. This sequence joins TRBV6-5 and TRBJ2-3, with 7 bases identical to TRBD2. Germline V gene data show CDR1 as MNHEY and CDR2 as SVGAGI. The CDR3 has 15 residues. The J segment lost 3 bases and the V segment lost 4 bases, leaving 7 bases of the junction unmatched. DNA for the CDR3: TGTGCCAGCAGTTTCGGTACGGGGGGTACAGATACGCAGTATTTT. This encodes CASSFGTGGTDTQYF.

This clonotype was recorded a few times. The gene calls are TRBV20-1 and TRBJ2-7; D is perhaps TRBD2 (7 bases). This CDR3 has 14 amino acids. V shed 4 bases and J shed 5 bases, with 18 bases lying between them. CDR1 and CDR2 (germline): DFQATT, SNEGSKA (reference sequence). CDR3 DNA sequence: TGCAGTGCTATCCCGGGGGGCGCCGGTAACGAGCAGTACTTC. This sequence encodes CSAIPGGAGNEQYF.

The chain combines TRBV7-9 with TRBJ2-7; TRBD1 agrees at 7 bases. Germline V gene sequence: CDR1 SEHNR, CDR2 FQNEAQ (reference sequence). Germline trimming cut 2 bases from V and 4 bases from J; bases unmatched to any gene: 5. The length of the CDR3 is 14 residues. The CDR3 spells CASSLSYRGYEQYV. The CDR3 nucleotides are TGTGCCAGCAGCTTATCGTACAGGGGATACGAGCAGTACGTC.

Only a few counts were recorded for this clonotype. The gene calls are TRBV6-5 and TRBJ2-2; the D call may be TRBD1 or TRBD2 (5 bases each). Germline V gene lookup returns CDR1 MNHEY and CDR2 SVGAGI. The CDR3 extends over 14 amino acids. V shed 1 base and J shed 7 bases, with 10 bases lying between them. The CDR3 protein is CASSYLGRVGELFF. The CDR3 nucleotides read TGTGCCAGCAGTTACTTGGGGCGGGTCGGGGAGCTGTTTTTT.

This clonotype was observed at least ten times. The CDR3 region has the DNA TGCGCCAGCAGCTGGGACGGAGCTGGAAACACCATATATTTT. It translates to CASSWDGAGNTIYF. The chain couples TRBV5-1 to TRBJ1-3; a possible D gene is TRBD1 (5 bases). Germline loops: CDR1 SGHRS, CDR2 YFSETQ. V was shortened by 3 bases and J by 2 bases, with 9 bases between the two germline ends. The CDR3 covers 14 residues.

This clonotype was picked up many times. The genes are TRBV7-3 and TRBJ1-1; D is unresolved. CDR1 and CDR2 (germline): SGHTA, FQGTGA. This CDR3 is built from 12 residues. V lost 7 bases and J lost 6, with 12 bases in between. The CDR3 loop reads CASKGRYSEAFF. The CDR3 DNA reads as TGTGCCAGCAAAGGTCGGTACTCTGAAGCTTTCTTT.

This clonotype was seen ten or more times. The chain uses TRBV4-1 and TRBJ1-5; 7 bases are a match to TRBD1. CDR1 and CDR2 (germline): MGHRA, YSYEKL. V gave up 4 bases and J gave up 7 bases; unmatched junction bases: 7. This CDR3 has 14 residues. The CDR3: CASSRTQGNQPQHF. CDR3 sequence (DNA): TGCGCCAGCAGCCGCACACAGGGGAACCAGCCCCAGCATTTT.

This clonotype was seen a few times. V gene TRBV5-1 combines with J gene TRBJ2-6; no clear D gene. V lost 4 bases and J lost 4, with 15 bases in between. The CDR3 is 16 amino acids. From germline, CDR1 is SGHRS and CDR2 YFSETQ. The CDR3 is CASSPAPLRGANVLTF. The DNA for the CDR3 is TGCGCCAGCAGCCCGGCCCCCCTTCGGGGGGCCAACGTCCTGACTTTC.

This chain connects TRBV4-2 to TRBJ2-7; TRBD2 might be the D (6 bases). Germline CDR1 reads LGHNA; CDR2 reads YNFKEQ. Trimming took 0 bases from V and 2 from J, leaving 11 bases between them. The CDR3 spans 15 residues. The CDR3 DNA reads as TGTGCCAGCAGCCAAGATCCGGGAGAGACCTACGAGCAGTACTTC. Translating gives CASSQDPGETYEQYF.

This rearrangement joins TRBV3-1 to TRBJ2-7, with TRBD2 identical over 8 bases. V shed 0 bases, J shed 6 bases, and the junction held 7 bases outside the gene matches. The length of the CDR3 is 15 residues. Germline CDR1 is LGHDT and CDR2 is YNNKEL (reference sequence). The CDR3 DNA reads TGTGCCAGCAGCCAAGATTCGGTAGCGGGGCGCGAGCAGTACGTC. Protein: CASSQDSVAGREQYV.

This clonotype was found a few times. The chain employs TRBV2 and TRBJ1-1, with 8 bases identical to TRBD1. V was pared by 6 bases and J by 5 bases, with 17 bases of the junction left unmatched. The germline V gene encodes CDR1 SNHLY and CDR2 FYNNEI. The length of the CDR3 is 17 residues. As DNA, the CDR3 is TGTGCCAGCAGCCTCCAGAGAACAGGGGGTTCGGGGACTGAAGCTTTCTTT. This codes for CASSLQRTGGSGTEAFF.

The CDR3 coding sequence is TGCGCCAGCAGCCAGGCCGGGACATGGGGACTAGGGGAAAACGAGCAGTACTTC. The encoded protein is CASSQAGTWGLGENEQYF. The chain couples TRBV4-1 to TRBJ2-7; TRBD2 matches 8 bases. Looked up from germline, CDR1 is MGHRA and CDR2 is YSYEKL. There are 18 residues in the CDR3. V shed 3 bases and J 5 bases; nucleotides not matched to a gene: 18.

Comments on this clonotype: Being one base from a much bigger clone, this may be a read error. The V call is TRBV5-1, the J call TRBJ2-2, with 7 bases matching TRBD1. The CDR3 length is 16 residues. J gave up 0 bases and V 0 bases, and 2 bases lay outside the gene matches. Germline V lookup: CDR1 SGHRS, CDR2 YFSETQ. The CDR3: CASSLDGTANTGELFF. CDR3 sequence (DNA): TGCGCCAGCAGCTTGGACGGGACAGCGAACACCGGGGAGCTGTTTTTT.

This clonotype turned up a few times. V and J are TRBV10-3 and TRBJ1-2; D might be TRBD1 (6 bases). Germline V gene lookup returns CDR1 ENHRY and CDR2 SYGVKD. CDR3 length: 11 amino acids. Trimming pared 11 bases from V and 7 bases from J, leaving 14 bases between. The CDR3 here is CAAQGASGYTF. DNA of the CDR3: TGTGCCGCACAGGGCGCGAGTGGCTACACCTTC.

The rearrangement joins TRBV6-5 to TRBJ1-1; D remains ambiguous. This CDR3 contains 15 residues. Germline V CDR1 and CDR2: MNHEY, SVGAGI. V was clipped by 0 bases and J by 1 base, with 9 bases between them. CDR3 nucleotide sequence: TGTGCCAGCAGTTACTCGATCTCGTGGAACACTGAAGCTTTCTTT. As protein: CASSYSISWNTEAFF.

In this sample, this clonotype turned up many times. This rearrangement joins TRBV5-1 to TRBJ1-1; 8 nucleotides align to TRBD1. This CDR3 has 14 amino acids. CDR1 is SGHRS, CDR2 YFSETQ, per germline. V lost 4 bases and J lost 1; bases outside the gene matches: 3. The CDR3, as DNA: TGCGCCAGCAGCCCGGACAGGGCGAACACTGAAGCTTTCTTT. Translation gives CASSPDRANTEAFF.

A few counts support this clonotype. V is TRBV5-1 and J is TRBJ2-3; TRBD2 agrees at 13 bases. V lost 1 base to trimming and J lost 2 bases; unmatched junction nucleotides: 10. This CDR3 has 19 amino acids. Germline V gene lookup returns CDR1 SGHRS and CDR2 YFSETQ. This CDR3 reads CASSLWTSGGTGSTDTQYF. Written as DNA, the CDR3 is TGCGCCAGCAGCTTGTGGACTAGCGGGGGCACAGGCTCCACAGATACGCAGTATTTT. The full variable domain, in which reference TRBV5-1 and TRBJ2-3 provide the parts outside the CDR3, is KAGVTQTPRYLIKTRGQQVTLSCSPISGHRSVSWYQQTPGQGLQFLFEYFSETQRNKGNFPGRFSGRQFSNSRSEMNVSTLELGDSALYLCASSLWTSGGTGSTDTQYFGPGTRLTVL.

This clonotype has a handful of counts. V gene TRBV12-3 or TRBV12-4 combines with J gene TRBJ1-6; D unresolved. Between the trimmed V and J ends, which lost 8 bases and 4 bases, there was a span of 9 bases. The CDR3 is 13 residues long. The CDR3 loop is CASGARYNSPLHF. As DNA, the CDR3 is TGTGCCAGCGGAGCTCGTTATAATTCACCCCTCCACTTT.

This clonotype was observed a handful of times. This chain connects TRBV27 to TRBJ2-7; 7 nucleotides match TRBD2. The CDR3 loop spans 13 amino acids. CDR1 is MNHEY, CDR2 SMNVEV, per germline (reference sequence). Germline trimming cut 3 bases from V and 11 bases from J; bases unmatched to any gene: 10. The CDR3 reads CASSLGGVEIEYF. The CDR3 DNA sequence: TGTGCCAGCAGTTTGGGAGGGGTTGAGATTGAGTACTTC.

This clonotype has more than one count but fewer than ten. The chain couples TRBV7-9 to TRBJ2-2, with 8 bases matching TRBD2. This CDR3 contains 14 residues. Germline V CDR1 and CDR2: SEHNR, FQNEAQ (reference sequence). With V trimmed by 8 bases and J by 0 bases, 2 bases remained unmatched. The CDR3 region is CASAGGANTGELFF. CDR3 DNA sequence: TGTGCCAGCGCGGGGGGCGCGAACACCGGGGAGCTGTTTTTT.

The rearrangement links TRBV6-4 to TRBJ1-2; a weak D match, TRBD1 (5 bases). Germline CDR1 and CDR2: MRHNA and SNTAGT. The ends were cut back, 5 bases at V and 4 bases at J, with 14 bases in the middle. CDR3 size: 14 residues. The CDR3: CASSPGTNVYGYTF. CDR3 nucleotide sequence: TGTGCCAGCAGTCCCGGGACGAACGTCTATGGCTACACCTTC.

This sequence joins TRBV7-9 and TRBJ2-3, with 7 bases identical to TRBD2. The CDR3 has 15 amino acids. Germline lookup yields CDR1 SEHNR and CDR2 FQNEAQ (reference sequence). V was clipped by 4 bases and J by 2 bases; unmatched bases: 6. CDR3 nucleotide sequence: TGTGCCAGCAGCTGGGAGGGCCGCTTCACAGATACGCAGTATTTT. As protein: CASSWEGRFTDTQYF.